This T cell receptor (beta chain) was captured by sequencing in a study of CD8+CD57+ T cells in acquired aplastic anemia. Study summary: Sequencing produced an average of around 10 million reads per healthy donor for CD4+ cells.

Overall study results and limits: Both patients and controls carried the same twenty-nine CD8+ CDR3 sequences. Simpson's diversity of CD8+ cells was not significantly different in patients compared with controls.

Profiling of TCR beta VDJ combinations and CDR3 sequences used genomic DNA as template. TCRdb ran MiXCR on the reads and lists one entry per CDR3 protein. The sample yields roughly 63,000 distinct CDR3 sequences, roughly 50% seen once. CDR1 and CDR2 (germline): SGDLS, YYNGEE. The CDR3 totals 15 residues. Deletions cut 4 bases from V and 4 bases from J, with 17 bases between. With respect to this clonotype: Its antigen is not identified.

The V call is TRBV9, the J call TRBJ1-1; possible D gene TRBD1, 6 bases. The specimen sequenced was sorted CD4+, CD8+, or CD8+CD57+ T cells (not recorded which) from PBMCs. The TCR comes from a human donor in good health, serving as a control. CDR3 sequence (DNA): TGTGCCAGCAGCATCTCTTGGGGGGCGCCCACTGAAGCTTTCTTT. Residues: CASSISWGAPTEAFF.